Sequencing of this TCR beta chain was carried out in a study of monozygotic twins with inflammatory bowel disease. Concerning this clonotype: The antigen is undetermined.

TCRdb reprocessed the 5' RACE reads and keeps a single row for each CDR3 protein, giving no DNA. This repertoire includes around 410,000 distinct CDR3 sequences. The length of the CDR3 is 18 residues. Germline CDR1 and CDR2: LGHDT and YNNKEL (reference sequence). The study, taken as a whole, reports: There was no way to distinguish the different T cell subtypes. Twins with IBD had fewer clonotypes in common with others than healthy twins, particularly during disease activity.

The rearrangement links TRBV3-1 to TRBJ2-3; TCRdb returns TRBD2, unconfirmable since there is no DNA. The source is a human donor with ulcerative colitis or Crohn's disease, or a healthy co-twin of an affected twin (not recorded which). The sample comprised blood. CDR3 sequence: CASSPGLAGGPGTDTQYF.